The rows below give T cell receptor beta chains drawn from one sample of a study of long-term antiretroviral therapy in people with HIV. Some clones are missing from TCRdb's copy, which holds only in-frame ones; the method was immunoSEQ multiplex PCR. The sample has roughly 40,000 clones; around 85% are singletons. Source: unsorted PBMCs, taken 3.1 years after starting antiretroviral therapy. These receptors were taken from a woman aged 45-60 years with HIV. The CDR3 runs from the conserved cysteine through the conserved F or W. The order of the fields is J gene, D gene, V gene, clone size, CDR3 DNA, CDR3 protein. A D gene is named only where the DNA matches it firmly. Only some rows state a clone size, as once, few, many or a class for expanded clones.

J: TRBJ2-2; D: TRBD1; V: TRBV6-5; size: NA; DNA: TGTGCCAGCAGTTGGGGACAGGGGAACACCGGGGAGCTGTTTTTT; CDR3: CASSWGQGNTGELFF
J: TRBJ1-1; D: NA; V: TRBV5-1; size: once; DNA: TGCGCCAGCAGCTTGCGAGAGGGTGTGAACACTGAAGCTTTCTTT; CDR3: CASSLREGVNTEAFF
J: TRBJ2-6; D: NA; V: TRBV29-1; size: NA; DNA: TGCAGCGTTGAAGACTCTGGGGCCAACGTCCTGACTTTC; CDR3: CSVEDSGANVLTF
J: TRBJ2-3; D: NA; V: TRBV25-1; size: medium-sized; DNA: TGTGCCAGCAGTGAGATCCTCCATACGCAGTATTTT; CDR3: CASSEILHTQYF
J: TRBJ2-5; D: NA; V: TRBV29-1; size: NA; DNA: TGCAGCGTTGGACAATCGGGGGAGACCCAGTACTTC; CDR3: CSVGQSGETQYF
J: TRBJ1-2; D: NA; V: TRBV7-2; size: NA; DNA: TGTGCCAGCAGCCCAGTAGTGACTAACTATGGCTACACCTTC; CDR3: CASSPVVTNYGYTF
J: TRBJ1-6; D: NA; V: TRBV5-1; size: NA; DNA: TGCGCCAGCAGCTTGGCGGAACAGGGCGTAGCTTCACCCCTCCACTTT; CDR3: CASSLAEQGVASPLHF
J: TRBJ2-7; D: NA; V: TRBV5-1; size: few; DNA: TGCGCCAGCAGCTTGGGAGGATACGAGCAGTACTTC; CDR3: CASSLGGYEQYF
J: TRBJ1-6; D: NA; V: TRBV5-6; size: NA; DNA: TGTGCCAGCAACACTCGAGGGGCTAATTCACCCCTCCACTTT; CDR3: CASNTRGANSPLHF
J: TRBJ1-2; D: NA; V: TRBV7-8; size: medium-sized; DNA: TGTGCCAGCAGCTCCACAAGCTATGGCTACACCTTC; CDR3: CASSSTSYGYTF
J: TRBJ1-4; D: NA; V: TRBV2; size: NA; DNA: TGTGCCAGCAGGGGGCGAAATGAAAAACTGTTTTTT; CDR3: CASRGRNEKLFF
J: TRBJ2-6; D: TRBD2; V: TRBV11-2; size: NA; DNA: TGTGCCAGCAGCTCATTCCCGGGACTAGCGGCCGGGGCCAACGTCCTGACTTTC; CDR3: CASSSFPGLAAGANVLTF
J: TRBJ2-7; D: NA; V: TRBV21-1; size: NA; DNA: TGTGCCAGCTCCTTTGTTGGACAAATAAGCTCCTACGAGCAGTACTTC; CDR3: CASSFVGQISSYEQYF
J: TRBJ1-1; D: NA; V: TRBV4-3; size: NA; DNA: TGCGCCAGCAGCCAAGATGACATTAACACTGAAGCTTTCTTT; CDR3: CASSQDDINTEAFF
J: TRBJ2-6; D: NA; V: TRBV27; size: NA; DNA: TGTGCCAGCAGTTTATGGGGAGGCAACTCTGGGGCCAACGTCCTGACTTTC; CDR3: CASSLWGGNSGANVLTF
J: TRBJ1-1; D: TRBD1; V: TRBV29-1; size: NA; DNA: TGCAGCGTTGCAGGGGGTAGGGGTAACACTGAAGCTTTCTTT; CDR3: CSVAGGRGNTEAFF
J: TRBJ1-6; D: NA; V: TRBV19; size: few; DNA: TGTGCCAGTAGTATCGAGTGGGCGGATTCACCCCTCCACTTT; CDR3: CASSIEWADSPLHF
J: TRBJ1-1; D: NA; V: TRBV19; size: NA; DNA: TGTGCCAGTAGTATGAACATCCGGGAACATGCTTTCTTT; CDR3: CASSMNIREHAFF
J: TRBJ2-7; D: NA; V: TRBV5-3; size: NA; DNA: TGTGCCATCCCGCGGGGACGCAAGTTATACGAGCAGTACTTC; CDR3: CAIPRGRKLYEQYF
J: TRBJ2-5; D: TRBD1; V: TRBV5-4; size: NA; DNA: TGTGCCAGCAGCTTGGGGGGCGACAGGGGGCGCAGGGAGACCCAGTACTTC; CDR3: CASSLGGDRGRRETQYF
J: TRBJ2-7; D: NA; V: TRBV28; size: NA; DNA: TGTGCCAGCAGCCGCCCGCGGGTCGAGCAGTACTTC; CDR3: CASSRPRVEQYF
J: TRBJ1-4; D: NA; V: TRBV7-9; size: few; DNA: TGTGCCAGCAGCTTTGGGGTCCGAAACCTGGCAAAACTGTTTTTT; CDR3: CASSFGVRNLAKLFF
J: TRBJ1-1; D: NA; V: TRBV19; size: NA; DNA: TGTGCCAGTAGTATAGTGTGGAACACTGAAGCTTTCTTT; CDR3: CASSIVWNTEAFF
J: TRBJ1-1; D: NA; V: TRBV27; size: NA; DNA: TGTGCCAGCAGTCGGACGTTAAACACTGAAGCTTTCTTT; CDR3: CASSRTLNTEAFF
J: TRBJ2-2; D: NA; V: TRBV5-5; size: NA; DNA: TGTGCCAGCAGTTTCGCGGGGTCGAAAACCGGGGAGCTGTTTTTT; CDR3: CASSFAGSKTGELFF
J: TRBJ2-4; D: NA; V: TRBV29-1; size: NA; DNA: TGCAGCGTTGGAGTGGGTAGTCGAGCCAAAAACATTCAGTACTTC; CDR3: CSVGVGSRAKNIQYF
J: TRBJ1-1; D: NA; V: TRBV29-1; size: NA; DNA: TGCAGCGCAAACAGGGCGAACACTGAAGCTTTCTTT; CDR3: CSANRANTEAFF
J: TRBJ2-1; D: NA; V: TRBV4-3; size: NA; DNA: TGCGCCAGCAGCCAAGTCGGAGCGGAGCTATACAATGAGCAGTTCTTC; CDR3: CASSQVGAELYNEQFF
J: TRBJ2-5; D: TRBD1; V: TRBV5-8; size: NA; DNA: TGTGCCAGCAGCCCGTTGACAGGGGCCCAAGAGACCCAGTACTTC; CDR3: CASSPLTGAQETQYF
J: TRBJ1-5; D: TRBD1; V: TRBV6-1; size: NA; DNA: TGTGCCAGCAGTGTGCCCCGGACAGGGGCCCCCCATTTT; CDR3: CASSVPRTGAPHF
J: TRBJ2-7; D: NA; V: TRBV7-2; size: NA; DNA: TGTGCCAGCAGCTTAGAGGTTGTTCCCACCTACGAGCAGTACTTC; CDR3: CASSLEVVPTYEQYF
J: TRBJ2-5; D: NA; V: TRBV9; size: NA; DNA: TGTGCCAGCAGCGTAGGAGCGGTCCAAGAGACCCAGTACTTC; CDR3: CASSVGAVQETQYF
J: TRBJ1-1; D: NA; V: TRBV4-2; size: NA; DNA: TGTGCCAGCAGCGTCCGCGAGGCAGTTGGCACTGAAGCTTTCTTT; CDR3: CASSVREAVGTEAFF
J: TRBJ2-7; D: NA; V: TRBV5-8; size: NA; DNA: TGTGCCAGCAGCTTGTTGAACGAGCAGTACTTC; CDR3: CASSLLNEQYF
J: TRBJ1-2; D: TRBD1; V: TRBV5-4; size: NA; DNA: TGTGCCAGCAGCTTTATAGGGACAGATGGCGGCTACACCTTC; CDR3: CASSFIGTDGGYTF
J: TRBJ2-3; D: TRBD1; V: TRBV5-1; size: NA; DNA: TGCGCCAGCAGCTTCGGCACAGGGGAAGATGGAGATACGCAGTATTTT; CDR3: CASSFGTGEDGDTQYF
J: TRBJ2-7; D: TRBD2; V: TRBV4-2; size: once; DNA: TGTGCCAGCAGCCCCCTCACTAGCGGGGGCCCCTACGAGCAGTACTTC; CDR3: CASSPLTSGGPYEQYF